Following are 8 T cell receptor beta chains from one sample sequenced in a study of shared clonotypes between healthy human individuals. Naive CD8 cells lacked CD45RO and underwent positive selection for CCR7, leaving out terminally differentiated effector memory CD45RA+ cells. Repertoires were generated with immunoSEQ multiplex PCR, while TCRdb's copy carries only in-frame clones and drops some. Counted here are over 800,000 clones, about 92% occurring once; the ten biggest clones make up under 30%. The source material was naive CD8+ T cells sorted from blood. Receptor source: a man aged 25 to 45 in good health.

The rearrangement joins TRBV5-1 to TRBJ2-5; D unresolved. CDR1 and CDR2 from the germline V gene are SGHRS and YFSETQ. The CDR3 length is 15 residues. Trimming took off 0 bases at V and 2 bases at J, with 11 bases between the two ends. CDR3 amino acids: CASSLESAPQETQYF. The CDR3 region has the DNA TGCGCCAGCAGCTTGGAGTCGGCGCCTCAAGAGACCCAGTACTTC.

The rearrangement uses TRBV9 and TRBJ2-5, with TRBD2 matching over 13 bases. Germline lookup yields CDR1 SGDLS and CDR2 YYNGEE. Trimming removed 4 bases from V and 4 bases from J; junction bases left unmatched: 4. The CDR3 runs to 15 residues. The DNA of the CDR3 is TGTGCCAGCAGCTTCGGGACTAGCGGGACAGAGACCCAGTACTTC. It is translated as CASSFGTSGTETQYF.

V gene TRBV27 combines with J gene TRBJ1-2, with D possibly TRBD1 on 5 matching bases. Trimming left V 2 bases short and J 0 bases short, with 13 bases between. This CDR3 comprises 16 residues. Looked up from germline, CDR1 is MNHEY and CDR2 is SMNVEV (reference sequence). For the CDR3, the DNA is TGTGCCAGCAGTTTAGTAGGGGAGCCCGCTAACTATGGCTACACCTTC. It specifies CASSLVGEPANYGYTF.

The chain links TRBV7-9 to TRBJ1-5, with D unclear. Between the trimmed V and J ends, which lost 4 bases and 2 bases, there was a span of 15 bases. Germline V CDR1 and CDR2: SEHNR, FQNEAQ (reference sequence). The CDR3 is made up of 16 amino acids. The CDR3 spells CASSYGSLAGNQPQHF. In DNA, the CDR3 is TGTGCCAGCAGCTATGGTAGTTTAGCGGGCAATCAGCCCCAGCATTTT.

V gene TRBV7-8 combines with J gene TRBJ2-7; D uncertain. Trimming took off 5 bases at V and 0 bases at J, with 14 bases between the two ends. Germline values: CDR1 SGHVS, CDR2 FQNEAQ. This CDR3 has 15 amino acids. The CDR3 reads CASSQINGVSYEQYF. The DNA of the CDR3 is TGTGCCAGCAGCCAAATTAATGGGGTCTCCTACGAGCAGTACTTC.

To note about this clone: Other DNA variants within this sample encode the same CDR3. CDR3 nucleotide sequence: TGTGCCAGCAGCTGGACAGGGTCCTCCTACGAGCAGTACTTC. Protein product: CASSWTGSSYEQYF. The gene calls are TRBV28 and TRBJ2-7, with 8 bases that match TRBD1. The CDR3 is made up of 14 amino acids. Per the germline V gene, CDR1 is MDHEN and CDR2 is SYDVKM. J lost 0 bases, V lost 6 bases, and 4 bases had no gene match.

The chain joins TRBV14 to TRBJ2-3, with D unclear. V was pared by 0 bases and J by 0 bases, with 7 bases between. Germline V gene data show CDR1 as SGHDN and CDR2 as FVKESK. The CDR3 has 15 amino acids. CDR3 in DNA: TGTGCCAGCAGCCAAGATATAGGGAGCACAGATACGCAGTATTTT. Translating gives CASSQDIGSTDTQYF.

The chain is built from TRBV4-1 and TRBJ2-5; 8 bases are a match to TRBD2. V lost 4 bases and J lost 3; bases outside the gene matches: 7. This CDR3 is 15 amino acids long. CDR1 and CDR2 (germline): MGHRA, YSYEKL. CDR3 loop: CASSLAVGGEETQYF. DNA of the CDR3: TGCGCCAGCAGCCTGGCCGTCGGGGGGGAAGAGACCCAGTACTTC.